Listed below are T cell receptor beta chains from one sample, sequenced in a study of cytomegalovirus exposure and HLA in healthy donors. This table comes from immunoSEQ multiplex PCR, and its TCRdb copy is limited to in-frame clones, with some not included. The sample includes approximately 240,000 clones, approximately 84% of them seen just once. The sample comprised PBMCs. These receptors were collected from a woman between 35 and 50 years old in good health and CMV-seronegative. The CDR3 runs from the conserved cysteine through the conserved F or W. The D gene is left open where the match is weak. Clone size is given for some rows only: seen once, a few or many times, or a class if the clone is expanded.

j_call | cdr3_length | v_call | clone_size | d_call | cdr3_nt | cdr3_aa
TRBJ2-2 | 16 | TRBV5-4 | NA | NA | TGTGCCAGCAGCCTGCCGAAACAGGGCAACACCGGGGAGCTGTTTTTT | CASSLPKQGNTGELFF
TRBJ1-1 | 13 | TRBV6-5 | NA | TRBD1 | TGTGCCAGCAGTTCCCGGGACAGATTCGAAGCTTTCTTT | CASSSRDRFEAFF
TRBJ1-1 | 12 | TRBV30 | NA | NA | TGTGCCTGGAGCGCAGGTTACACTGAAGCTTTCTTT | CAWSAGYTEAFF
TRBJ1-5 | 14 | TRBV6-5 | few | TRBD1 | TGTGCCAGCAGAGGACAGGGCCACAATCAGCCCCAGCATTTT | CASRGQGHNQPQHF
TRBJ2-1 | 16 | TRBV4-3 | once | TRBD2 | TGCGCCAGCAGCCAAGATACGGGGGGAGGAGACAATGAGCAGTTCTTC | CASSQDTGGGDNEQFF
TRBJ1-1 | 13 | TRBV19 | NA | TRBD1 | TGTGCCAGTAGTATGGGACAGAAATCAGAAGCTTTCTTT | CASSMGQKSEAFF
TRBJ2-1 | 12 | TRBV4-2 | NA | NA | TGTGCCAGCAGCCAAGATGGAGCTGAGCAGTTCTTC | CASSQDGAEQFF
TRBJ1-1 | 12 | TRBV30 | NA | NA | TGTGCCTGGAGTGTAGGGGCAGTAGAGGCTTTCTTT | CAWSVGAVEAFF
TRBJ2-2 | 17 | TRBV5-1 | NA | TRBD2 | TGCGCCAGCAGCCTCCTACTAGCGGGGGGGGACACCGGGGAGCTGTTTTTT | CASSLLLAGGDTGELFF
TRBJ2-7 | 18 | TRBV18 | NA | TRBD1 | TGTGCCAGCTCGCCCGGGATGGACAGGCGAACATCTTACTACGAGCAGTACTTC | CASSPGMDRRTSYYEQYF
TRBJ1-1 | 13 | TRBV27 | NA | TRBD1 | TGTGCCAGCAGGACAGGGGGCAACACTGAAGCTTTCTTT | CASRTGGNTEAFF
TRBJ2-7 | 12 | TRBV7-6 | NA | NA | TGTGCCAGCAGCGCGGGTTCCTACGAGCAGTACTTC | CASSAGSYEQYF
TRBJ2-5 | 15 | TRBV5-1 | NA | TRBD2 | TGCGCCAGCAGCTTTCAGCGGGGGGTACAAGAGACCCAGTACTTC | CASSFQRGVQETQYF
TRBJ2-7 | 14 | TRBV18 | few | TRBD1 | TGTGCCAGCTCACAGACGGGACAGGTCTACGAGCAGTACTTC | CASSQTGQVYEQYF
TRBJ1-4 | 14 | TRBV7-9 | NA | NA | TGTTCCAGCAGCCTCCGACAGGTTGGCGAAAAACTGTTTTTT | CSSSLRQVGEKLFF
TRBJ1-2 | 14 | TRBV7-9 | NA | NA | TGTGCCAGCAGCCGAGAAACAGGGTTGGATGGCTACACCTTC | CASSRETGLDGYTF
TRBJ2-5 | 16 | TRBV9 | NA | TRBD2 | TGTGCCAGCAAAAAGGCGGGGGTTCCCCTCCAAGAGACCCAGTACTTC | CASKKAGVPLQETQYF
TRBJ2-5 | 13 | TRBV7-3 | NA | NA | TGTGCCAGCAGCCGTTTGAATGGGGAGACCCAGCACTTC | CASSRLNGETQHF
TRBJ1-1 | 14 | TRBV19 | NA | NA | TGTGCCAGTAGTCCTCAGGGCTGGAACACTGAAGCTTTCTTT | CASSPQGWNTEAFF
TRBJ1-6 | 15 | TRBV5-1 | NA | TRBD1 | TGCGCCAGCAGCCTACGACAGGGCCATAATTCACCCCTCCACTTT | CASSLRQGHNSPLHF
TRBJ1-5 | 15 | TRBV19 | NA | NA | TGTGCCAGTAATCTGGGGGGGAATATGGGTCAGCCCCAGCATTTT | CASNLGGNMGQPQHF
TRBJ2-5 | 16 | TRBV7-8 | NA | NA | TGTGCCAGCAGCCTAGAACCCATGTGGGGAGTTGGGACCCAGTACTTC | CASSLEPMWGVGTQYF
TRBJ1-2 | 14 | TRBV19 | NA | TRBD1 | TGTGCCAGTACCTCATCAGGACAGGGGACTGGCTACACCTTC | CASTSSGQGTGYTF
TRBJ1-5 | 16 | TRBV14 | NA | NA | TGTGCCAGCAGCCAAGTTGATAGCGCCACGGATCAGCCCCAGCATTTT | CASSQVDSATDQPQHF
TRBJ2-1 | 14 | TRBV29-1 | NA | NA | TGCAGCGTTGGCGGGGGCTCGGCGGGAAGAGAGCAGTTCTTC | CSVGGGSAGREQFF
TRBJ1-6 | 15 | TRBV11-3 | NA | NA | TGTGCCAGCAGCCGGGGACACATAGATAATTCACCCCTCCACTTT | CASSRGHIDNSPLHF
TRBJ2-5 | 18 | TRBV4-1 | NA | TRBD2 | TGCGCCAGCAGCCAAAAGGTCCCAGCGGGGACGATTCAAGAGACCCAGTACTTC | CASSQKVPAGTIQETQYF
TRBJ2-7 | 14 | TRBV11-2 | NA | NA | TGTGCCAGCAGCTCGAACAGGGTAGGTTACGAGCAGTACTTC | CASSSNRVGYEQYF
TRBJ1-1 | 16 | TRBV5-1 | NA | NA | TGCGCCAGCAGCTTAATCTCCGGACAACCGAACACTGAAGCTTTCTTT | CASSLISGQPNTEAFF